A selection of T cell receptor beta chains follows, all from one sample in a study of OX40 agonist ivuxolimab in advanced cancers. The method was immunoSEQ multiplex PCR; TCRdb's version includes in-frame clones alone and lacks a portion of them. Found here are about 94,000 clones, around 86% of them singletons; the top ten hold under 0.35%. The sample was CD4+ or CD8+ T cells sorted from blood, taken in a trial of the OX40 agonist ivuxolimab. The origin of the receptors is an adult with an advanced solid tumor such as melanoma, head and neck, liver or kidney cancer. Each CDR3 is given with its conserved first and last residue. The D gene is left open where the match is weak.

TRBV7-6	NA	TRBJ1-3	CASSLAWTDSGNTIYF
TRBV4-2	NA	TRBJ2-7	CASSQGGFSSYEQYF
TRBV28	NA	TRBJ1-4	CASSPVPGSTNEKLFF
TRBV7-9	NA	TRBJ1-1	CASSLPGQPNTEAFF
TRBV5-1	TRBD1	TRBJ2-1	CASSLDRGDNEQFF
TRBV30	NA	TRBJ2-1	CACHTGGHVNEQFF
TRBV5-1	NA	TRBJ1-2	CASSGGAKSTGYGYTF
TRBV5-1	NA	TRBJ2-3	CASSLSTDTQYF
TRBV11-1	NA	TRBJ2-7	CASSLAGGKHYEQYF
TRBV4-1	NA	TRBJ1-1	CASSQDRPGAEAFF
TRBV11-3	NA	TRBJ1-1	CASSPGTGTGNTEAFF
TRBV5-1	NA	TRBJ1-2	CASSPLAGDTYGYTF
TRBV6-1	NA	TRBJ1-1	CATPMTGSTEAFF
TRBV6-6	TRBD2	TRBJ2-7	CASNNPRERSEQYF
TRBV10-1	NA	TRBJ1-1	CASTRFRGDTEAFF
TRBV7-2	TRBD2	TRBJ2-5	CASSLGAGGLETQYF
TRBV11-2	TRBD1	TRBJ1-4	CASSPRQGGEKLFF
TRBV6-5	TRBD1	TRBJ1-5	CASGGQGRHQPQHF
TRBV11-3	TRBD1	TRBJ2-5	CASSLGDREGETQYF
TRBV5-1	NA	TRBJ2-3	CASSLAEQGSTDTQYF
TRBV5-1	NA	TRBJ2-7	CASSGGTGYEQYF
TRBV7-2	NA	TRBJ1-6	CASSLIGGSGSPLHF
TRBV6-4	TRBD1	TRBJ2-3	CASSDLTGQTQYF
TRBV6-5	NA	TRBJ1-1	CASSYSVQNTEAFF
TRBV7-9	NA	TRBJ1-2	CASSSFGTSIGYTF
TRBV7-9	NA	TRBJ1-2	CASSPNRATNYGYTF
TRBV7-9	TRBD1	TRBJ2-7	CASRGQATYEQYF
TRBV5-1	NA	TRBJ1-3	CASSLDGFSGNTIYF
TRBV5-1	NA	TRBJ1-2	CASRTLGANYGYTF
TRBV12-2	NA	TRBJ2-2	CASRLARGRGTGGPGELFF
TRBV7-9	TRBD1	TRBJ1-1	CASSKRDSRDTEAFF
TRBV5-1	NA	TRBJ2-1	CASSPLQSSWDEQFF
TRBV6-6	TRBD2	TRBJ2-3	CASSYTSGTDTQYF
TRBV5-1	TRBD1	TRBJ2-7	CASSLGRDRGHEQYF
TRBV10-1	TRBD2	TRBJ2-1	CASSKGLAGAGWNEQFF
TRBV7-9	NA	TRBJ2-7	CASSLNTGLGGEQYF
TRBV5-1	TRBD1	TRBJ2-7	CASSLAGTAYEQYF
TRBV5-4	NA	TRBJ2-4	CASSTGTLGAKNIQYF
TRBV9	TRBD2	TRBJ2-5	CASSVGTSRETQYF
TRBV5-1	NA	TRBJ2-7	CASSWKDDSYEQYF
TRBV5-1	NA	TRBJ2-5	CASSLDGTFQETQYF
TRBV23-1	NA	TRBJ1-3	CASSQSRDTLLDAGNTIYF
TRBV2	TRBD2	TRBJ2-1	CASASGGSYEQFF
TRBV19	NA	TRBJ1-6	CASSIPGNNSPLHF
TRBV2	NA	TRBJ2-5	CASLRAVTQETQYF
TRBV9	TRBD1	TRBJ1-4	CASSVATGQGGEKLFF
TRBV5-1	NA	TRBJ2-7	CASSPGTAEQYF
TRBV5-5	TRBD1	TRBJ1-4	CASSQLGQGKKLFF
TRBV7-9	TRBD1	TRBJ1-2	CASSSGQGNGYTF
TRBV30	NA	TRBJ1-6	CAWSEDTLSSYNSPLHF
TRBV6-1	NA	TRBJ1-3	CASSEARAAGNTIYF
TRBV5-4	TRBD2	TRBJ2-3	CASSLELAGGHTQYF
TRBV19	TRBD2	TRBJ2-1	CASSQTGGVLNEQFF
TRBV11-3	TRBD1	TRBJ2-1	CASSRDSYNEQFF
TRBV9	NA	TRBJ2-5	CASSVGGANEETQYF
TRBV10-3	NA	TRBJ1-5	CAISLQGQPQHF
TRBV7-9	NA	TRBJ1-3	CASSSIDRGNTIYF
TRBV6-5	NA	TRBJ2-3	CASSYSGFNGIPEYF
TRBV11-2	NA	TRBJ2-3	CASSLDNGGGDTQYF